One and the same sample provided the 31 T cell receptor beta chains below, sequenced in a study of vaccination and CD4 T cells after COVID-19. For these receptors, no antigen is known. The sample's treatment: approximately nine-day PBMC culture with coronavirus spike peptide pools or control peptides (ViraFEST assay). Gathering of the CD4+ T cells, from the unexposed donor, took place before the COVID-19 pandemic (2011-2018). The study sequenced cultured CD4+ T cell DNA using the Oncomine TCR Beta short-read assay. TCRdb recomputed calls from the PCR reads with MiXCR, one row per CDR3 protein. The sample has some 6,000 distinct CDR3 sequences, roughly 27% seen once; the top ten hold less than 20%. The specimen sequenced was CD4+ T cells from blood, cultured in vitro. Every receptor here comes from a human donor in good health.

The DNA of the CDR3 is TGTGCCAGCAGTTACTCGAATCGGGATATTAACTACGAGCAGTACTTC. It is translated as CASSYSNRDINYEQYF. This chain joins TRBV6-2 or TRBV6-3 and TRBJ2-7, with D perhaps TRBD2 (5 bases). Germline CDR1 is MNHEY and CDR2 is SVGEGT. V lost 0 bases and J lost 3, with 15 bases in between. The CDR3 contains 16 residues.

By proportion, this clonotype is medium-sized. The J gene is TRBJ2-5, the V gene TRBV7-9; no reliable D call. The CDR3 is 11 amino acids. Trimming removed 5 bases from V and 2 bases from J, with 3 bases in between. In germline, CDR1 is SEHNR, CDR2 FQNEAQ (reference sequence). The CDR3 spells CASSPQETQYF. Written as DNA, the CDR3 is TGTGCCAGCAGCCCACAAGAGACCCAGTACTTC.

J is TRBJ1-1 and V is TRBV5-1; D not resolved. Trimming took off 0 bases at V and 3 bases at J, with 6 bases between the two ends. Germline values: CDR1 SGHRS, CDR2 YFSETQ. This CDR3 has 13 amino acids. The CDR3 sequence: CASSLAWDTEAFF. CDR3 DNA sequence: TGCGCCAGCAGCTTGGCCTGGGACACTGAAGCTTTCTTT.

The V call is TRBV7-6, the J call TRBJ2-3; D perhaps matches TRBD2 (6 bases). V was shortened by 1 base and J by 4 bases, with 9 bases between the two germline ends. The CDR3 contains 14 residues. CDR1 is SGHVS and CDR2 is FNYEAQ in the germline V gene. In nucleotides, the CDR3 is TGTGCCAGCAGCTTAGGCAGGGAGGCAGATACGCAGTATTTT. This translates into CASSLGREADTQYF.

This clonotype is judged medium-sized. V and J are TRBV20-1 and TRBJ1-1; 8 bases map to TRBD1. The CDR3 sequence is 14 residues long. J was trimmed by 0 bases and V by 4 bases; bases with no gene match: 4. CDR1 and CDR2 from the germline V gene are DFQATT and SNEGSKA (reference sequence). The CDR3 is CSATGTGLNTEAFF. Written as DNA, the CDR3 is TGCAGTGCTACCGGGACAGGCCTGAACACTGAAGCTTTCTTT.

This clonotype is labeled medium-sized (0.01 to 0.1%). The J gene is TRBJ2-1, the V gene TRBV6-1, with a weak D call TRBD1 (6 bases). CDR3 size: 13 residues. The germline V gene has CDR1 MNHNS and CDR2 SASEGT. V lost 7 bases and J lost 0, with 7 bases in between. CDR3 region: CASNRASYNEQFF. The CDR3 nucleotides are TGTGCCAGCAACAGGGCCTCCTACAATGAGCAGTTCTTC.

This clonotype was seen more than once but under ten times. The chain combines TRBV29-1 with TRBJ2-1, with 7 bases aligning to TRBD1. Germline CDR1 is SQVTM and CDR2 is ANQGSEA. The CDR3 consists of 13 residues. With V trimmed by 8 bases and J by 3 bases, 7 bases remained unmatched. This CDR3 is CSCSRDSYNEQFF. The CDR3 nucleotides read TGCAGCTGCAGCCGGGACAGCTACAATGAGCAGTTCTTC.

This clonotype came up a few times. This chain links TRBV4-1 with TRBJ1-5; D not certain. Trimming stripped 0 bases from V and 1 base from J, with 1 base between. Germline CDR1 is MGHRA and CDR2 is YSYEKL. CDR3 size: 13 residues. CDR3 DNA: TGCGCCAGCAGCCAAGACAGCAATCAGCCCCAGCATTTT. It translates to CASSQDSNQPQHF.

The chain employs TRBV2 and TRBJ1-2; D ambiguous. CDR3 length: 14 residues. Germline lookup yields CDR1 SNHLY and CDR2 FYNNEI. The V gene lost 4 bases and the J gene lost 2 bases, with 11 bases spanning the gap. As DNA, the CDR3 is TGTGCCAGCAGTGTAAGTGGTCGGAACTATGGCTACACCTTC. It is translated as CASSVSGRNYGYTF.

The V gene is TRBV27, the J gene TRBJ2-3; TRBD2 matches at 10 bases. With 3 bases clipped from V and 6 bases from J, the junction kept 6 bases outside the gene matches. The length of the CDR3 is 15 residues. CDR1 is MNHEY, CDR2 SMNVEV, per germline (reference sequence). CDR3 nucleotides: TGTGCCAGCAGTTTGAGGCTAGCGGGGGCGGATACGCAGTATTTT. Amino acid sequence: CASSLRLAGADTQYF.

This clonotype was detected only a few times. This chain uses TRBV6-4 with TRBJ2-3; 10 nucleotides match TRBD2. CDR1 is MRHNA and CDR2 is SNTAGT in the germline V gene. The CDR3 covers 15 residues. The ends lost 5 bases at V and 0 bases at J; junction bases unmatched: 2. The CDR3 here is CASSNSGGSTDTQYF. The DNA of the CDR3 is TGTGCCAGCAGTAATAGCGGGGGGAGCACAGATACGCAGTATTTT.

The chain couples TRBV20-1 to TRBJ2-5, with D maybe TRBD1 (6 bases). Germline loops: CDR1 DFQATT, CDR2 SNEGSKA (reference sequence). The CDR3 has 13 amino acids. The V gene lost 5 bases and the J gene lost 1 base, with 11 bases spanning the gap. CDR3 bases: TGCAGTGCTCGAGGGGGAACCCAAGAGACCCAGTACTTC. It yields the protein CSARGGTQETQYF.

A few counts support this clonotype. The rearrangement links TRBV6-5 to TRBJ1-1; perhaps TRBD1 as D (6 bases). The CDR3 consists of 15 residues. CDR1 MNHEY and CDR2 SVGAGI come from the germline V gene. Trimming shortened V by 0 bases and J by 5 bases, and 13 bases separated the two germline ends. CDR3 loop: CASSYSNRGQTEAFF. The CDR3 coding sequence is TGTGCCAGCAGTTACTCGAATCGGGGGCAGACTGAAGCTTTCTTT.

By its share, this clonotype is large. The chain combines TRBV20-1 with TRBJ1-6; TRBD1 is a possible D gene (5 bases). Germline V gives CDR1 DFQATT, CDR2 SNEGSKA (reference sequence). The V end was cut by 6 bases, the J end by 0 bases, with 21 bases between. The CDR3 contains 18 residues. The CDR3 sequence is CSARIRRSGSSYNSPLHF. The CDR3 DNA reads as TGCAGTGCCCGAATCCGGCGGTCAGGGAGCTCCTATAATTCACCCCTCCACTTT.

This clonotype is termed medium-sized. The chain has TRBV6-1 and TRBJ1-5; no reliable D call. CDR1 is MNHNS and CDR2 is SASEGT in the germline V gene. V lost 8 bases to trimming and J lost 0 bases, with 11 bases between them. This CDR3 has 14 amino acids. The CDR3 sequence is CASDRRNSNQPQHF. CDR3 in DNA: TGTGCCAGCGACCGCCGAAATAGCAATCAGCCCCAGCATTTT.

This chain joins TRBV4-2 and TRBJ1-5, with D unclear. Between the trimmed V and J ends, which lost 1 base and 7 bases, there was a span of 8 bases. Germline CDR1 LGHNA, CDR2 YNFKEQ. The CDR3 totals 13 residues. The CDR3 here is CASSQGGKQPQHF. DNA of the CDR3: TGTGCCAGCAGCCAAGGTGGTAAACAGCCCCAGCATTTT.

This clonotype was seen a handful of times. The chain couples TRBV6-5 to TRBJ2-7; D uncertain. Per the germline V gene, CDR1 is MNHEY and CDR2 is SVGAGI. CDR3 size: 15 residues. The germline V and J ends were trimmed by 1 base and 2 bases, with 12 bases remaining between them. CDR3: CASSYWGSSPYEQYF. The CDR3 coding sequence is TGTGCCAGCAGTTACTGGGGAAGTAGCCCCTACGAGCAGTACTTC.

This chain connects TRBV6-1 to TRBJ1-1, with D perhaps TRBD1 (5 bases). The CDR3 has 12 residues. The germline V gene encodes CDR1 MNHNS and CDR2 SASEGT. V lost 8 bases and J lost 5, with 12 bases in between. For the CDR3, the DNA is TGTGCCAGCTGTAGGGAGGGGACTGAAGCTTTCTTT. Translation: CASCREGTEAFF.

V and J are TRBV19 and TRBJ1-2, with a weak D call TRBD1 (6 bases). The CDR3 has 14 amino acids. The germline CDR1 and CDR2 sequences are LNHDA and SQIVND (reference sequence). The V gene lost 5 bases and the J gene lost 4 bases, with 14 bases spanning the gap. The CDR3 DNA reads as TGTGCCAGTAGTCGACCGGACAGACCCTATGGCTACACCTTC. This gives the protein CASSRPDRPYGYTF.

In this sample, this clonotype turned up a few times. CDR3 coding DNA: TGTGCCACTAACGACGGGTACCAAGAGACCCAGTACTTC. It is translated as CATNDGYQETQYF. The chain employs TRBV24-1 and TRBJ2-5; D is unclear. V dropped 10 bases and J dropped 0 bases, with 11 bases sitting between them. The CDR3 sequence is 13 residues long. Germline CDR1 reads KGHDR; CDR2 reads SFDVKD.

The gene calls are TRBV12-3 or TRBV12-4 and TRBJ1-1, with D uncertain. The CDR3 has 12 residues. Trimming removed 5 bases from V and 7 bases from J, with 11 bases in between. CDR3 loop: CASSLMAFEAFF. The CDR3 nucleotides are TGTGCCAGCAGTCTTATGGCCTTTGAAGCTTTCTTT.

This rearrangement joins TRBV6-1 to TRBJ1-2; possible D gene TRBD1, 6 bases. The CDR3 runs 15 residues. Between the trimmed V and J ends, which lost 3 bases and 5 bases, there was a span of 16 bases. The germline V gene encodes CDR1 MNHNS and CDR2 SASEGT. This CDR3 reads CASSEGHQVAYGYTF. The CDR3 DNA is TGTGCCAGCAGTGAGGGACACCAAGTCGCTTATGGCTACACCTTC.

The chain combines TRBV5-1 with TRBJ2-7; 10 bases line up with TRBD1. In germline, CDR1 is SGHRS, CDR2 YFSETQ. Unmatched junction bases numbered 11, after V lost 8 bases and J lost 6 bases. The CDR3 is made up of 14 amino acids. CDR3 amino acids: CASELGTGAGEQYF. As DNA, the CDR3 is TGCGCCAGTGAGTTAGGGACAGGGGCAGGCGAGCAGTACTTC.

DNA for the CDR3: TGTGCCAGCATGACAGATACCTCCTACGAGCAGTACTTC. This gives the protein CASMTDTSYEQYF. The chain uses TRBV12-3 or TRBV12-4 and TRBJ2-7; D possibly corresponds to TRBD1 (5 bases). CDR3 length: 13 residues. Trimming took 7 bases from V and 0 from J, leaving 10 bases between them.

This chain uses TRBV28 with TRBJ2-3, with D unclear. V was trimmed by 5 bases and J by 2 bases, leaving 2 bases between them. Germline V lookup: CDR1 MDHEN, CDR2 SYDVKM. The CDR3 loop spans 11 amino acids. CDR3 nucleotide sequence: TGTGCCAGCAGTCTCACAGATACGCAGTATTTT. This gives the protein CASSLTDTQYF.

This clonotype came up a few times. The chain has TRBV2 and TRBJ1-5; TRBD1 agrees at 8 bases. Germline assignment: CDR1 SNHLY and CDR2 FYNNEI. The length of the CDR3 is 14 residues. J was trimmed by 6 bases and V by 8 bases; bases with no gene match: 9. CDR3 loop: CASGPGQGGQPQHF. DNA for the CDR3: TGTGCCAGCGGACCCGGACAGGGCGGTCAGCCCCAGCATTTT.

The CDR3 coding sequence is TGCAGTGCTAGAGAGGACAGGGGTACGATCGTGATTACTGAAGCTTTCTTT. Translated, it gives CSAREDRGTIVITEAFF. The chain employs TRBV20-1 and TRBJ1-1, with 9 positions matching TRBD1. The V segment lost 0 bases and the J segment 5 bases; nucleotides outside the gene matches: 13. Germline V gene sequence: CDR1 DFQATT, CDR2 SNEGSKA (reference sequence). This CDR3 is 17 amino acids long.

The V call is TRBV12-3 or TRBV12-4, the J call TRBJ1-2, with TRBD1 matching 7 bases. The length of the CDR3 is 12 residues. V lost 7 bases to trimming and J lost 7 bases; unmatched junction nucleotides: 6. The CDR3 spells CASKQGVRGYTF. DNA for the CDR3: TGTGCCAGCAAGCAGGGGGTTCGTGGCTACACCTTC.

The table lists this clonotype with a few counts. The chain employs TRBV20-1 and TRBJ2-3; 12 bases are shared with TRBD2. With V trimmed by 6 bases and J by 5 bases, 6 bases remained unmatched. The CDR3 runs 14 residues. Germline assignment: CDR1 DFQATT and CDR2 SNEGSKA (reference sequence). The CDR3 DNA reads TGCAGTGCGCTACTAGCGGGGGGACGAGATACGCAGTATTTT. It codes for CSALLAGGRDTQYF.

This clonotype has a handful of counts. The V gene is TRBV6-1, the J gene TRBJ1-6; D is possibly TRBD1 (6 bases). The CDR3 sequence is 16 residues long. Germline V gene lookup returns CDR1 MNHNS and CDR2 SASEGT. Trimming took 4 bases from V and 0 from J, leaving 10 bases between them. The CDR3 region is CASSGTASSYNSPLHF. CDR3 bases: TGTGCCAGCAGTGGGACAGCTAGCTCCTATAATTCACCCCTCCACTTT.

The gene calls are TRBV7-8 and TRBJ2-5; TRBD1 agrees at 10 bases. This CDR3 is built from 16 residues. V trimming: 5 bases; J trimming: 5 bases; junction bases outside the gene matches: 11. Germline-derived CDR1 and CDR2 are SGHVS and FQNEAQ. In DNA form, the CDR3 reads TGTGCCAGCAGCGACCGGGACAGGGGTTTAGGGGAGACCCAGTACTTC. Translated, it gives CASSDRDRGLGETQYF.